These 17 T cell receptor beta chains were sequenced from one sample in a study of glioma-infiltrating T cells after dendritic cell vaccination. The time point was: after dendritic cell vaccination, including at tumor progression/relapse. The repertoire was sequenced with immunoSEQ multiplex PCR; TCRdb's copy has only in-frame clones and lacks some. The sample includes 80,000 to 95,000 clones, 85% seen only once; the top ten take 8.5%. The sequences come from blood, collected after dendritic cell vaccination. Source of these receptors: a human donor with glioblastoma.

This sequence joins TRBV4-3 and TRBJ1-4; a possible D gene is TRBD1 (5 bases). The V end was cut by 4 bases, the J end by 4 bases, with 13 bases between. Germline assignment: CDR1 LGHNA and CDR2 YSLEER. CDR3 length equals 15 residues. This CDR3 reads CASSRWRGYNEKLFF. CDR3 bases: TGCGCCAGCAGCCGCTGGAGGGGCTATAATGAAAAACTGTTTTTT.

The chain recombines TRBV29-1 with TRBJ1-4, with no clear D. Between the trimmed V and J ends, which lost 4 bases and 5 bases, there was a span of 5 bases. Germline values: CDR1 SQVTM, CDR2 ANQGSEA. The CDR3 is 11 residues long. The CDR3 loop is CSVAQNEKLFF. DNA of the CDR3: TGCAGCGTTGCCCAGAATGAAAAACTGTTTTTT.

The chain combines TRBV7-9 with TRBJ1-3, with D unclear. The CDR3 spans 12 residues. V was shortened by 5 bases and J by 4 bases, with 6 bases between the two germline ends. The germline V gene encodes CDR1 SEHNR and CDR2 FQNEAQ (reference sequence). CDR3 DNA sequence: TGTGCCAGCAGCCAACAGGGAAACACCATATATTTT. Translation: CASSQQGNTIYF.

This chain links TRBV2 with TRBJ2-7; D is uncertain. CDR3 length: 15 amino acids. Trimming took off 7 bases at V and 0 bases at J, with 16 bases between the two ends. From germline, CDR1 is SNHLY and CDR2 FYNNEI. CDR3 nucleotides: TGTGCCAGCACTTTCCGCACAGCCAACTCCTACGAGCAGTACTTC. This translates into CASTFRTANSYEQYF.

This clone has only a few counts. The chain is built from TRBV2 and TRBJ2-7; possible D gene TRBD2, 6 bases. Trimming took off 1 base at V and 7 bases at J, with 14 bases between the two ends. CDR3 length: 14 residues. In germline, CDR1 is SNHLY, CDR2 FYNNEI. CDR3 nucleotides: TGTGCCAGCAGTGAAGTGGGTAGCGGTGAAGAGCAGTACTTC. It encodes CASSEVGSGEEQYF.

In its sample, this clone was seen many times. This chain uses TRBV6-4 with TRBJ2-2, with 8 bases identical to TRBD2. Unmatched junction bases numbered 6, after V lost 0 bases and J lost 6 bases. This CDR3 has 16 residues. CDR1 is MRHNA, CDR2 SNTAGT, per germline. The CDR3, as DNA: TGTGCCAGCAGTGACTCTAGCGGGGATGGGTCCGGGGAGCTGTTTTTT. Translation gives CASSDSSGDGSGELFF.

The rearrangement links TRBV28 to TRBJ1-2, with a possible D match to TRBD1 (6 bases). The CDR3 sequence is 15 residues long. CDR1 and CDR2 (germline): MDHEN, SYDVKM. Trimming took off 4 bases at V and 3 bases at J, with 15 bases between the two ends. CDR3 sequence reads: CASSSPRGIHYGYTF. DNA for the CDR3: TGTGCCAGCAGTTCCCCCAGGGGTATACACTATGGCTACACCTTC.

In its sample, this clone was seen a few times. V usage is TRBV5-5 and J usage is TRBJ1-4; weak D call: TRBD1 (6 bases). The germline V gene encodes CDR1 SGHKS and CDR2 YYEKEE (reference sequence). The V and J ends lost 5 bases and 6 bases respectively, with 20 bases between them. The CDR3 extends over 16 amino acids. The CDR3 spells CASRPTGQRQHEKLFF. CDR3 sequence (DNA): TGTGCCAGCAGACCTACTGGACAGCGACAACATGAAAAACTGTTTTTT. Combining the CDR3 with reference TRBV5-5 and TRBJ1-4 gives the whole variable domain DAGVTQSPTHLIKTRGQQVTLRCSPISGHKSVSWYQQVLGQGPQFIFQYYEKEERGRGNFPDRFSARQFPNYSSELNVNALLLGDSALYLCASRPTGQRQHEKLFFGSGTQLSVL.

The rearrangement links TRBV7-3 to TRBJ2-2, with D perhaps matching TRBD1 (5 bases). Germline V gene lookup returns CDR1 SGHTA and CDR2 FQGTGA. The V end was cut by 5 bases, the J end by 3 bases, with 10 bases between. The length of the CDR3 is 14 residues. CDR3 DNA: TGTGCCAGCAGCCAAGGGGTGGACACCGGGGAGCTGTTTTTT. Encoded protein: CASSQGVDTGELFF.

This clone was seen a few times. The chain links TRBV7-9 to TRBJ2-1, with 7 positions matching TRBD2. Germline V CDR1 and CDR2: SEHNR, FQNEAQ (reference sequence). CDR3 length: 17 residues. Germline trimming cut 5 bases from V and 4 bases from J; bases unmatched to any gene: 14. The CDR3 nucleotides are TGTGCCAGCAGCCCACCCATGGGTGCGGGAGAGTACAATGAGCAGTTCTTC. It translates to CASSPPMGAGEYNEQFF.

CDR3 sequence: CASSPLALSGRDLETQYF. The CDR3, as DNA: TGTGCCAGCTCACCACTGGCCCTCAGCGGGAGGGATCTAGAGACCCAGTACTTC. The chain has TRBV18 and TRBJ2-5; 10 positions agree with TRBD2. Looked up from germline, CDR1 is KGHSH and CDR2 is LQKENI. The CDR3 contains 18 residues. Losses at the gene ends were 1 base for V and 4 bases for J; bases not matched to a gene: 12.

The DNA of the CDR3 is TGTGCCAGCAGCGTCCGGCTAGCGGGGGGAGGTGTCGGCAATGAGCAGTTCTTC. Protein: CASSVRLAGGGVGNEQFF. This chain joins TRBV9 and TRBJ2-1, with TRBD2 matching over 11 bases. The CDR3 contains 18 residues. The germline CDR1 and CDR2 sequences are SGDLS and YYNGEE. V was pared by 2 bases and J by 6 bases, with 13 bases of the junction left unmatched.

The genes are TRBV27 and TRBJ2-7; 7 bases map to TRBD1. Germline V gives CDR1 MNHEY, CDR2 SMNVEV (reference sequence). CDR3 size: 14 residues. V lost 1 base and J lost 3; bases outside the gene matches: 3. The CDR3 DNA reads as TGTGCCAGCAGTTTATTTCCAGGGGGCTACGAGCAGTACTTC. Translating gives CASSLFPGGYEQYF.

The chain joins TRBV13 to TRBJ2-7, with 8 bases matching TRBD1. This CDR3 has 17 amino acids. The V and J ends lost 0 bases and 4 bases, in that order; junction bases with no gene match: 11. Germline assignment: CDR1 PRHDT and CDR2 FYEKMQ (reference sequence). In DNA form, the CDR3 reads TGTGCCAGCAGCTTAGGATTTGGGACAGGATCCCTTTACGAGCAGTACTTC. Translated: CASSLGFGTGSLYEQYF.

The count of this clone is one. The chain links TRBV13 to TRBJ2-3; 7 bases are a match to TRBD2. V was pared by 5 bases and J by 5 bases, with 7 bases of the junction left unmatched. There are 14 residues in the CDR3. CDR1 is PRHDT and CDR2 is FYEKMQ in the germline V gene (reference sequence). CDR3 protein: CASSTLGGEDTQYF. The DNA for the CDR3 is TGTGCCAGCAGCACCCTGGGAGGGGAAGATACGCAGTATTTT. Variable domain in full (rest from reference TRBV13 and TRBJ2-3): AAGVIQSPRHLIKEKRETATLKCYPIPRHDTVYWYQQGPGQDPQFLISFYEKMQSDKGSIPDRFSAQQFSDYHSELNMSSLELGDSALYFCASSTLGGEDTQYFGPGTRLTVL.

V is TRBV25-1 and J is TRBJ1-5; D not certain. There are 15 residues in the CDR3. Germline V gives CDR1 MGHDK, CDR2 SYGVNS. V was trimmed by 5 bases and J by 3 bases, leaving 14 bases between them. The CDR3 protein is CASSSSSGVNQPQHF. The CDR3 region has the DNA TGTGCCAGCAGTTCGTCTTCCGGGGTCAATCAGCCCCAGCATTTT.

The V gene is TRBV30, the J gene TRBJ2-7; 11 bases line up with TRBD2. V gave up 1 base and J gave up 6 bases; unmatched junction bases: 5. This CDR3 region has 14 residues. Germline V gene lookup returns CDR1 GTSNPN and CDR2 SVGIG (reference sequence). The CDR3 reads CAWSATGTSGEQYF. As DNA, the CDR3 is TGTGCCTGGAGTGCGACCGGGACTAGCGGCGAGCAGTACTTC.